These T cell receptor beta chains were read from a single sample in a study of monozygotic twins with inflammatory bowel disease. TCRdb reanalyzed the 5' RACE reads, giving one entry per CDR3 protein sequence and no DNA. The sample holds 400,000 to 500,000 distinct CDR3 sequences. Sequences were obtained from blood. Source of these receptors: a human donor with ulcerative colitis or Crohn's disease, or a healthy co-twin of an affected twin (not recorded which). Both conserved end residues are part of each CDR3.

TRBV20-1	TRBJ2-4	CSATTGGKSGDF
TRBV28	TRBJ1-1	CASTLLVNTEAFF
TRBV5-1	TRBJ2-2	CASMNTGELFF
TRBV11-1	TRBJ1-1	CASSSRDRGNTEAFF
TRBV20-1	TRBJ2-3	CSATLRGGTTSTDTQYF
TRBV19	TRBJ2-2	CASRVGLRGTGELFF
TRBV20-1	TRBJ2-1	CSALSGTSGKGEQFF
TRBV5-1	TRBJ1-1	CASSVRSGNTEAFF
TRBV6-5	TRBJ2-2	CASSYSTRVGGELFF
TRBV20-1	TRBJ2-3	CSARDFLEMFDTQYF
TRBV7-6	TRBJ2-2	CASTFGAGVGNGELFF
TRBV10-3	TRBJ1-4	CAISQANEKLFF
TRBV30	TRBJ1-2	CACGERGARGYTF
TRBV7-6	TRBJ1-1	CASAQGASGTEAFF
TRBV11-2	TRBJ2-3	CASSLRRAGGTDTQYF
TRBV30	TRBJ2-2	CAWSDRSLAVRGGELFF
TRBV6-5	TRBJ1-3	CASWNSGNTIYF
TRBV6-2/TRBV6-3	TRBJ2-1	CASSYSKGNEQFF
TRBV7-3	TRBJ2-1	CASSARRASHNEQFF
TRBV4-2	TRBJ1-4	CASSQRLRGTNEKLFF
TRBV29-1	TRBJ2-3	CSVELRGTQYF
TRBV20-1	TRBJ2-7	CSAGGQIRYEQYF
TRBV28	TRBJ2-7	CASSLYMRAYEQYF
TRBV7-2	TRBJ2-5	CASSYLQGRETQYF
TRBV7-7	TRBJ2-1	CAGSPTSSYNEQFF
TRBV19	TRBJ2-2	CAIQGGGKAGELFF
TRBV5-1	TRBJ2-7	CASSLDPVGEQYF
TRBV7-9	TRBJ1-1	CASSPRDRGLLTEAFF
TRBV4-3	TRBJ2-1	CASSQDYSSGRWDEQFF
TRBV7-6	TRBJ1-4	CASSPTGWGRNEKLFF
TRBV12-3/TRBV12-4	TRBJ1-5	CATTASPDGNQPQHF
TRBV24-1	TRBJ1-5	CATSDDGTGRGQPQHF
TRBV7-3	TRBJ2-1	CASSLELALRDEQFF
TRBV7-2	TRBJ2-5	CASSLDGGRGETQYF
TRBV5-1	TRBJ2-1	CASRTGVNYEQFF
TRBV27	TRBJ2-1	CASSLAGGPWQFF
TRBV12-3/TRBV12-4	TRBJ2-1	CASSLGRWASGRENEQFF
TRBV27	TRBJ1-4	CASSKRQGKANEKLFF